These 6 T cell receptor beta chains share one sample of origin, sequenced in a study of T cell responses to AZD1222 COVID-19 vaccine. This table comes from immunoSEQ multiplex PCR, and its TCRdb copy is limited to in-frame clones, with some not included. The sample carries more than 140,000 clones, roughly 89% recorded once. The source was peripheral blood, collected on day 0 of AZD1222 vaccination. Source of these receptors: an adult in good health.

The chain employs TRBV7-2 and TRBJ2-2; possible D gene TRBD2, 6 bases. V shed 5 bases and J shed 1 base, with 17 bases lying between them. Germline CDR1 is SGHTA and CDR2 is FQGNSA. The CDR3 has 17 residues. The chain's CDR3 is CASSPRTGLVNTGELFF. CDR3 coding DNA: TGTGCCAGCAGCCCCCGGACGGGACTCGTGAACACCGGGGAGCTGTTTTTT.

This clone has a handful of counts. DNA for the CDR3: TGTGCCAGCAGTTTCGGCAGGGGCTACGAGCAGTACTTC. It codes for CASSFGRGYEQYF. The rearrangement links TRBV27 to TRBJ2-7, with D perhaps TRBD1 (6 bases). Per the germline V gene, CDR1 is MNHEY and CDR2 is SMNVEV (reference sequence). Trimming cost V 3 bases and J 3 bases, with 9 bases left between them. CDR3 length equals 13 residues.

DNA of the CDR3: TGTGCCAGCAGCCAACGAGGATCCGGGGAGCTGTTTTTT. Its protein is CASSQRGSGELFF. V is TRBV14 and J is TRBJ2-2; D is ambiguous. V gave up 2 bases and J gave up 6 bases, with 7 bases separating them. CDR3 size: 13 residues. Germline lookup yields CDR1 SGHDN and CDR2 FVKESK.

This rearrangement joins TRBV28 to TRBJ2-7; the D is unclear. This CDR3 has 13 residues. V gave up 1 base and J gave up 6 bases, with 10 bases separating them. The germline gives CDR1 MDHEN, CDR2 SYDVKM. The CDR3 nucleotides read TGTGCCAGCAGTTTATTGCGGTGGGGCGAGCAGTACTTC. Translated, it gives CASSLLRWGEQYF.

V and J are TRBV2 and TRBJ2-7, with 8 bases fitting TRBD1. V lost 6 bases, J lost 1 base, and 5 bases stayed unmatched. The CDR3 runs to 14 residues. The V gene's germline CDR1 is SNHLY and CDR2 FYNNEI. The CDR3 coding sequence is TGTGCCAGCAGAGACAGGGGTTTTTCCTACGAGCAGTACTTC. As protein: CASRDRGFSYEQYF.

The chain has TRBV3-1 (or the pseudogene TRBV3-2) and TRBJ1-6; D is undetermined. The CDR3 is 14 residues long. Germline V CDR1 and CDR2: LGHDT, YNNKEL (reference sequence). Trimming left V 3 bases short and J 5 bases short, with 8 bases between. CDR3: CASSQRLNNSPLHF. The CDR3 bases are TGTGCCAGCAGCCAGAGGCTAAATAATTCACCCCTCCACTTT.